These 32 T cell receptor beta chains were all obtained from the same sample, sequenced in a study of cytomegalovirus exposure and HLA in healthy donors. PCR primers comprised 60 Vbeta and 13 Jbeta primers. The table came from immunoSEQ multiplex PCR; TCRdb's copy has only in-frame clones and leaves some out. The table lists roughly 150,000 clones, 65% to 80% of them singletons. The sequencing sample was made of PBMCs. Source of these receptors: a male donor in good health and CMV-seronegative.

This sequence joins TRBV6-4 and TRBJ1-1, with 7 bases lining up with TRBD1. This CDR3 spans 14 amino acids. CDR1 is MRHNA, CDR2 SNTAGT, per germline. V lost 6 bases, J lost 6 bases, and 10 bases stayed unmatched. In nucleotides, the CDR3 is TGTGCCAGCAGGAAACAACAGGGGCTCGCTGAAGCTTTCTTT. Translating it yields CASRKQQGLAEAFF.

This clone was counted between two and nine times. The chain has TRBV7-7 and TRBJ2-3; D ambiguous. Per the germline V gene, CDR1 is SSHAT and CDR2 is FNYEAQ (reference sequence). The CDR3 loop spans 12 amino acids. V was cut by 4 bases and J by 3 bases, with 5 bases left in between. As DNA, the CDR3 is TGTGCCAGCAGCTCGACTACAGATACGCAGTATTTT. Amino acids: CASSSTTDTQYF.

The chain links TRBV7-9 to TRBJ2-3; TRBD2 is a possible D gene (6 bases). The CDR3 consists of 15 residues. Germline CDR1 SEHNR, CDR2 FQNEAQ (reference sequence). V shed 5 bases and J shed 0 bases, with 12 bases lying between them. CDR3 nucleotides: TGTGCCAGCAGCAGGGAGGTCTCTAGCACAGATACGCAGTATTTT. Protein product: CASSREVSSTDTQYF.

This clone was seen a few times. The chain has TRBV5-1 and TRBJ2-2; unclear D gene. V lost 0 bases, J lost 3 bases, and 12 bases lay in between. Germline-derived CDR1 and CDR2 are SGHRS and YFSETQ. The CDR3 spans 16 residues. The CDR3 is CASSLAVRGDTGELFF. The CDR3 DNA reads TGCGCCAGCAGCTTGGCCGTCCGAGGAGACACCGGGGAGCTGTTTTTT.

The rearrangement links TRBV7-9 to TRBJ1-2; the D gene is possibly TRBD1 (6 bases). This CDR3 is built from 13 residues. Trimming took 1 base from V and 7 from J, leaving 10 bases between them. Germline V gene data show CDR1 as SEHNR and CDR2 as FQNEAQ (reference sequence). CDR3 bases: TGTGCCAGCAGCTTAGATGGGGGCGGTGGCTACACCTTC. It specifies CASSLDGGGGYTF.

As regards this clone: A junction end diverges from the germline sequence, so it may reflect a read error. The chain carries TRBV5-4 and TRBJ2-7, with TRBD2 as a possible D gene (5 bases). Germline CDR1 SGHNT, CDR2 YYREEE (reference sequence). CDR3 length equals 14 residues. CDR3 in DNA: TGTGCCAGCGGCTTGCTCGCCGTTGCGGGCGAGCAGTACTTC. It yields the protein CASGLLAVAGEQYF.

The chain joins TRBV5-4 to TRBJ2-4; TRBD1 aligns across 7 bases. This CDR3 has 16 residues. V shed 6 bases, J shed 1 base, and the junction held 10 bases outside the gene matches. The germline V gene has CDR1 SGHNT and CDR2 YYREEE (reference sequence). The CDR3 sequence: CASTRAGGNAKNIQYF. The CDR3 region has the DNA TGTGCCAGCACCCGCGCAGGGGGAAATGCCAAAAACATTCAGTACTTC.

The V gene is TRBV28, the J gene TRBJ1-5, with D maybe TRBD1 (5 bases). Trimming cost V 6 bases and J 6 bases, with 15 bases left between them. The V gene's germline CDR1 is MDHEN and CDR2 SYDVKM. The CDR3 extends over 14 amino acids. The CDR3 is CASSPLSGVQPQHF. CDR3 sequence (DNA): TGTGCCAGCAGCCCCCTCTCGGGGGTTCAGCCCCAGCATTTT.

V gene TRBV5-4 combines with J gene TRBJ2-7; unclear D gene. Trimming pared 0 bases from V and 0 bases from J, leaving 7 bases between. CDR1 and CDR2 from the germline V gene are SGHNT and YYREEE (reference sequence). This CDR3 contains 14 residues. The CDR3 DNA sequence: TGTGCCAGCAGCTTGGAACCCAGCTCCTACGAGCAGTACTTC. Its translation: CASSLEPSSYEQYF.

The chain is built from TRBV6-1 and TRBJ2-7; TRBD1 matches at 8 bases. With 1 base clipped from V and 4 bases from J, the junction kept 9 bases outside the gene matches. The CDR3 spans 16 residues. Germline values: CDR1 MNHNS, CDR2 SASEGT. CDR3 loop: CASSEGVAGGFYEQYF. The CDR3 coding sequence is TGTGCCAGCAGTGAAGGGGTGGCAGGGGGCTTTTACGAGCAGTACTTC.

The rearrangement links TRBV30 to TRBJ1-1, with 9 bases aligning to TRBD1. The germline V gene encodes CDR1 GTSNPN and CDR2 SVGIG (reference sequence). The ends lost 3 bases at V and 6 bases at J; junction bases unmatched: 8. The CDR3 runs to 14 residues. The CDR3 nucleotides read TGTGCCTGGAGCGAAACAGGGGGCCCCCCTGAAGCTTTCTTT. This translates into CAWSETGGPPEAFF.

The V call is TRBV5-1, the J call TRBJ2-7; a weak D match, TRBD2 (6 bases). Looked up from germline, CDR1 is SGHRS and CDR2 is YFSETQ. V was trimmed by 0 bases and J by 3 bases, leaving 13 bases between them. The CDR3 runs 15 residues. In nucleotides, the CDR3 is TGCGCCAGCAGCTTGGTACTAGCTGGTAACTACGAGCAGTACTTC. It codes for CASSLVLAGNYEQYF.

As to this clone: Relative to the germline gene, one junction end is altered; a read error may explain this. The gene calls are TRBV7-9 and TRBJ2-7; D gene ambiguous. This CDR3 is 11 amino acids long. Germline V gene lookup returns CDR1 SEHNR and CDR2 FQNEAQ (reference sequence). DNA for the CDR3: TGTTCCAGCAGCTTAGCAGAGGAGCAGTACTTC. Translating gives CSSSLAEEQYF.

This clone was counted between two and nine times. The genes are TRBV18 and TRBJ1-5; 7 nucleotides agree with TRBD1. Germline V gene sequence: CDR1 KGHSH, CDR2 LQKENI. The CDR3 extends over 16 amino acids. V gave up 2 bases and J gave up 2 bases; unmatched junction bases: 6. CDR3 region: CASSPRTGEGNQPQHF. The CDR3 nucleotides are TGTGCCAGCTCACCAAGAACAGGGGAGGGCAATCAGCCCCAGCATTTT.

This sequence joins TRBV15 and TRBJ2-5; a possible D gene is TRBD1 (7 bases). Per germline, CDR1 LNHNV and CDR2 YYDKDF (reference sequence). This CDR3 comprises 16 residues. The V and J ends lost 4 bases and 4 bases respectively, with 19 bases between them. The CDR3 DNA reads TGTGCCACCAGCACGATACAGGGGATGGGAGGAGAGACCCAGTACTTC. This sequence encodes CATSTIQGMGGETQYF.

The chain uses TRBV7-9 and TRBJ2-2, with 7 nucleotides matching TRBD1. Trimming removed 6 bases from V and 2 bases from J; junction bases left unmatched: 3. The V gene's germline CDR1 is SEHNR and CDR2 FQNEAQ (reference sequence). This CDR3 has 14 residues. CDR3 nucleotides: TGTGCCAGCAGTTGGGACAGTAACACCGGGGAGCTGTTTTTT. It encodes CASSWDSNTGELFF.

This clone was seen once. The chain recombines TRBV2 with TRBJ1-1; unclear D gene. The CDR3 has 14 amino acids. In germline, CDR1 is SNHLY, CDR2 FYNNEI. The V gene lost 4 bases and the J gene lost 0 bases, with 9 bases spanning the gap. DNA for the CDR3: TGTGCCAGCAGTGTTCAGACAATGAACACTGAAGCTTTCTTT. Amino acids: CASSVQTMNTEAFF.

The J gene is TRBJ2-3, the V gene TRBV5-1; tentatively, D is TRBD1 (6 bases). Trimming took 3 bases from V and 7 from J, leaving 12 bases between them. From germline, CDR1 is SGHRS and CDR2 YFSETQ. The CDR3 is 13 amino acids. The DNA of the CDR3 is TGCGCCAGCAGCTGGGCACAGGGAAATACGCAGTATTTT. Amino acids: CASSWAQGNTQYF.

The V call is TRBV2, the J call TRBJ2-1; the match to TRBD1 covers 9 bases. V shed 3 bases, J shed 8 bases, and the junction held 8 bases outside the gene matches. The CDR3 runs 15 residues. Germline V lookup: CDR1 SNHLY, CDR2 FYNNEI. The CDR3 sequence: CASSDQRQGVDEQFF. In DNA form, the CDR3 reads TGTGCCAGCAGTGACCAACGACAGGGGGTCGATGAGCAGTTCTTC.

This chain connects TRBV5-1 to TRBJ1-5, with no clear D. Trimming took 1 base from V and 6 from J, leaving 8 bases between them. Germline loops: CDR1 SGHRS, CDR2 YFSETQ. The CDR3 consists of 13 residues. The DNA for the CDR3 is TGCGCCAGCAGCTTGTGGGGAGGTCAGCCCCAGCATTTT. Residues: CASSLWGGQPQHF.

This clone was counted a few times. V is TRBV5-1 and J is TRBJ2-7; D perhaps matches TRBD1 (6 bases). The CDR3 length is 15 residues. V was pared by 4 bases and J by 2 bases, with 16 bases between. Germline CDR1 is SGHRS and CDR2 is YFSETQ. CDR3 bases: TGCGCCAGCAGCGCGACAGGATCGTCAACCTACGAGCAGTACTTC. Its protein is CASSATGSSTYEQYF.

This clone was seen a single time. The genes are TRBV7-9 and TRBJ2-5, with a possible D match to TRBD1 (6 bases). Germline lookup yields CDR1 SEHNR and CDR2 FQNEAQ (reference sequence). The CDR3 has 14 residues. The V end lost 1 base, the J end lost 1 base, and 7 bases lay between the germline ends. CDR3 in amino acids: CASSLGQAQETQYF. CDR3 coding DNA: TGTGCCAGCAGCTTAGGACAGGCCCAAGAGACCCAGTACTTC.

The CDR3 spells CASRVVGTGRLNEQFF. CDR3 in DNA: TGTGCCAGCAGGGTCGTAGGGACAGGGCGCCTCAATGAGCAGTTCTTC. The chain employs TRBV27 and TRBJ2-1; 9 nucleotides line up with TRBD1. After removal of 6 bases from V and 6 bases from J, the junction contained 12 bases not matched to a gene. There are 16 residues in the CDR3. In germline, CDR1 is MNHEY, CDR2 SMNVEV (reference sequence).

This clone showed up just a few times. The rearrangement links TRBV7-6 to TRBJ1-1; 10 bases fit TRBD1. J was trimmed by 0 bases and V by 1 base; bases with no gene match: 8. Germline CDR1 and CDR2: SGHVS and FNYEAQ. The CDR3 contains 18 residues. The CDR3: CASSLEGTGDSMNTEAFF. In DNA, the CDR3 is TGTGCCAGCAGCTTAGAAGGGACAGGGGATTCTATGAACACTGAAGCTTTCTTT.

The V and J genes are TRBV4-3 and TRBJ2-5; 10 nucleotides line up with TRBD2. The trim removed 5 bases at V and 4 bases at J, leaving 13 bases unmatched. CDR3 length: 17 amino acids. The germline V gene encodes CDR1 LGHNA and CDR2 YSLEER. Here the CDR3 DNA reads TGCGCCAGCAGCTTCGGGACTGGAGCGGGGGGGGGAGAGACCCAGTACTTC. It codes for CASSFGTGAGGGETQYF.

This clone was seen a single time. The chain employs TRBV5-4 and TRBJ2-1, with TRBD2 matching over 10 bases. With 0 bases clipped from V and 8 bases from J, the junction kept 5 bases outside the gene matches. Looked up from germline, CDR1 is SGHNT and CDR2 is YYREEE (reference sequence). The CDR3 is 15 amino acids. Here the CDR3 DNA reads TGTGCCAGCAGCTTGGGGCTAGCGGGGGACGATGAGCAGTTCTTC. This gives the protein CASSLGLAGDDEQFF. Looking up the rest from reference TRBV5-4 and TRBJ2-1 gives the full variable domain: ETGVTQSPTHLIKTRGQQVTLRCSSQSGHNTVSWYQQALGQGPQFIFQYYREEENGRGNFPPRFSGLQFPNYSSELNVNALELDDSALYLCASSLGLAGDDEQFFGPGTRLTVL.

About this clone itself: The junction and the germline gene differ at one end; a read error may be behind it. The chain is built from TRBV10-3 and TRBJ2-2, with D maybe TRBD1 (5 bases). Germline lookup yields CDR1 ENHRY and CDR2 SYGVKD. The CDR3 contains 16 residues. The CDR3 sequence: CASSYSTGVDTGELFF. The CDR3 coding sequence is TGTGCCAGCAGTTACTCAACAGGAGTGGACACCGGGGAGCTGTTTTTT.

This rearrangement joins TRBV7-9 to TRBJ2-7; perhaps TRBD1 as D (6 bases). Trimming removed 1 base from V and 0 bases from J, with 10 bases in between. This CDR3 contains 15 residues. In germline, CDR1 is SEHNR, CDR2 FQNEAQ (reference sequence). CDR3 sequence reads: CASSLGRGNSYEQYF. CDR3 sequence (DNA): TGTGCCAGCAGCTTAGGAAGGGGGAACTCCTACGAGCAGTACTTC.

The chain recombines TRBV2 with TRBJ2-1; 7 nucleotides line up with TRBD1. This CDR3 contains 13 residues. Germline CDR1 reads SNHLY; CDR2 reads FYNNEI. V dropped 6 bases and J dropped 6; count of bases not matched to a gene: 5. For the CDR3, the DNA is TGTGCCAGCAGGGAGACAGGGTTCAATGAGCAGTTCTTC. Translation: CASRETGFNEQFF.

V gene TRBV28 combines with J gene TRBJ2-5, with D possibly matching TRBD1 (6 bases). With the DNA end fitting TRBJ2-7 better, the J assignment may be wrong. The CDR3 extends over 14 amino acids. CDR1 and CDR2 (germline): MDHEN, SYDVKM. As DNA, the CDR3 is TGTGCCAGCAGACTTTCAGGGGTTTGGGACGAGCAGTACTTC. Encoded protein: CASRLSGVWDEQYF.

The chain uses TRBV7-2 and TRBJ2-1, with TRBD2 identical over 13 bases. CDR1 is SGHTA, CDR2 FQGNSA, per germline. With V trimmed by 5 bases and J by 12 bases, 13 bases remained unmatched. This CDR3 has 16 amino acids. In nucleotides, the CDR3 is TGTGCCAGCAGCATATCACTAGCGGGGGGGCCCTATGGGCAGTTCTTC. Protein: CASSISLAGGPYGQFF.

This clone was found a few times. The chain is built from TRBV13 and TRBJ2-7; unclear D gene. CDR3 size: 12 residues. V dropped 5 bases and J dropped 7 bases, with 12 bases sitting between them. CDR1 and CDR2 (germline): PRHDT, FYEKMQ (reference sequence). CDR3 protein: CASSDKGREQYF. CDR3 nucleotide sequence: TGTGCCAGCAGCGACAAAGGTAGGGAGCAGTACTTC.